The T cell receptor (beta chain) described here comes from a study of read filtering for tumor transcriptome and immune sequencing. Study findings and constraints: IR-seq captured clonotypes deeper and more reliably than RNA-seq. About 80% of IR-seq clonotypes had a single read, yet these held approximately 4% of reads. Without single-read clonotypes, shared clonotype proportions correlated more between IR-seq and RNA-seq.

Trimming pared 6 bases from V and 8 bases from J, leaving 19 bases between. CDR1 is DFQATT, CDR2 SNEGSKA, per germline (reference sequence). The CDR3 consists of 14 residues. The library was built from around 400 ng RNA with molecular barcoded adaptors for alpha/delta and beta/gamma chains. TCRdb reprocessed the reads via MiXCR and lists one record per CDR3 protein. The table includes around 140,000 distinct CDR3 sequences, approximately 13% detected once. This clonotype was detected ten times or more. Its specificity is unknown. The V gene is TRBV20-1, the J gene TRBJ1-4; D is unclear. Sequencing used a population of CD138-negative cells sorted from bone marrow. The sequence was obtained from a donor over 35 with multiple myeloma. This CDR3 reads CSASKVAGWEKLFF. The CDR3 DNA sequence: TGCAGTGCCTCTAAGGTTGCGGGTTGGGAAAAACTGTTTTTT.